Sequencing of this TCR beta chain was carried out in a study of blood T cell repertoires in COVID-19. Study at large: Sites across the United States, Italy and Spain contributed samples from acute and convalescent COVID-19. Sample material is recorded as cDNA or gDNA derived from T cells, B-cell-depleted T cells, or PBMCs.

Original methodology: Using reference gene primer amplification, nucleated cell counts were estimated. Profiling relied on immunoSEQ multiplex PCR, and the TCRdb table lists in-frame clones only, not all of them. D and trimming come from the DNA, and the V and J calls and clone size come from that table. In the table there are tens of thousands of clones, roughly 70% of which are singletons. Germline values: CDR1 SEHNR, CDR2 FQNEAQ (reference sequence). The CDR3 spans 17 residues. V trimming: 4 bases; J trimming: 1 base; junction bases outside the gene matches: 10. This clonotype was sampled from a woman in her forties or fifties with active or convalescent COVID-19. Sequenced material: peripheral blood. The rearrangement joins TRBV7-9 to TRBJ2-7; 10 bases fit TRBD2. The CDR3 DNA is TGTGCCAGCAGCTGGAGGGGGCTAGCGGGAGAATCCTACGAGCAGTACTTC. Amino acid sequence: CASSWRGLAGESYEQYF.